The clone carrying this TCR beta chain was counted a single time. What it recognizes is unknown. The CDR3 spans 14 residues. Germline lookup yields CDR1 MNHNS and CDR2 SASEGT. The V and J ends lost 1 base and 8 bases respectively, with 14 bases between them. The sample originates from a study of shared clonotypes between healthy human individuals. Measured with immunoSEQ multiplex PCR; TCRdb has only the in-frame clones, and not every one. The sample has more than 2 million clones, about 95% seen once. Study findings and constraints: Incomplete sequencing of sorted subsets was indicated by rarefaction despite large depth. Naive subsets typically showed greater estimated richness than memory subsets.

The rearrangement joins TRBV6-1 to TRBJ1-2; D not resolved. Specimen: naive CD4+ T cells sorted from blood. Stated subset: CD45RA+ positively selected. The clonotype comes from a man between 18 and 35 years old in good health. The CDR3 reads CASSEVWAAGGYTF. CDR3 sequence (DNA): TGTGCCAGCAGTGAAGTGTGGGCAGCTGGAGGCTACACCTTC.